Each of the 14 T cell receptor beta chains below was sequenced from the same sample in a study of T cells in narcolepsy. Sequenced by immunoSEQ multiplex PCR; TCRdb stores in-frame clones only, minus some. This table holds 25,000 to 35,000 clones, roughly three quarters found once. Material: CD45RA- memory CD4+ T cells from PBMCs. These receptors were taken from a human donor with narcolepsy.

V usage is TRBV29-1 and J usage is TRBJ2-1; D is uncertain. The germline V gene encodes CDR1 SQVTM and CDR2 ANQGSEA. The CDR3 length is 12 residues. V lost 1 base to trimming and J lost 8 bases, with 9 bases between them. CDR3 protein: CSVEGGSDEQFF. The CDR3 DNA reads as TGCAGCGTTGAAGGAGGATCCGATGAGCAGTTCTTC.

This chain links TRBV6-6 with TRBJ1-1, with unresolved D. The CDR3 extends over 11 amino acids. V lost 2 bases and J lost 10, with 8 bases in between. Germline lookup yields CDR1 MNHNY and CDR2 SVGAGI (reference sequence). The CDR3 sequence is CASSYKGTAFF. CDR3 nucleotides: TGTGCCAGCAGTTACAAGGGTACAGCTTTCTTT.

This chain connects TRBV10-3 to TRBJ1-1; 8 bases agree with TRBD1. Per the germline V gene, CDR1 is ENHRY and CDR2 is SYGVKD. J gave up 0 bases and V 9 bases, and 9 bases lay outside the gene matches. This CDR3 contains 15 residues. The CDR3, as DNA: TGTGCCATTGGACAGGGCTTATCGTTGAACACTGAAGCTTTCTTT. Amino acid sequence: CAIGQGLSLNTEAFF.

The rearrangement uses TRBV27 and TRBJ2-7; weak D call: TRBD1 (6 bases). Per germline, CDR1 MNHEY and CDR2 SMNVEV (reference sequence). Trimming pared 6 bases from V and 2 bases from J, leaving 11 bases between. CDR3 length: 13 amino acids. The chain's CDR3 is CASRGTKTYEQYF. CDR3 in DNA: TGTGCCAGCAGGGGGACAAAAACCTACGAGCAGTACTTC.

The rearrangement joins TRBV29-1 to TRBJ2-7; D gene uncertain. CDR1 SQVTM and CDR2 ANQGSEA come from the germline V gene. The V end lost 6 bases, the J end lost 0 bases, and 9 bases lay between the germline ends. The CDR3 is 12 residues long. CDR3 nucleotide sequence: TGCAGCGTGGCATGGGACTCCTACGAGCAGTACTTC. This translates into CSVAWDSYEQYF.

V and J are TRBV28 and TRBJ1-5; D remains ambiguous. The CDR3 contains 14 residues. Germline CDR1 is MDHEN and CDR2 is SYDVKM. V lost 1 base and J lost 7, with 11 bases in between. This chain's CDR3 is CASSLLAGIQPQHF. The DNA for the CDR3 is TGTGCCAGCAGTTTATTGGCAGGAATACAGCCCCAGCATTTT. The full variable domain, its missing parts supplied by reference TRBV28 and TRBJ1-5, is DVKVTQSSRYLVKRTGEKVFLECVQDMDHENMFWYRQDPGLGLRLIYFSYDVKMKEKGDIPEGYSVSREKKERFSLILESASTNQTSMYLCASSLLAGIQPQHFGDGTRLSIL.

The chain uses TRBV29-1 and TRBJ2-5; 11 positions agree with TRBD2. Trimming took 7 bases from V and 1 from J; bases not matched to a gene: 8. The CDR3 length is 15 residues. The germline V gene has CDR1 SQVTM and CDR2 ANQGSEA. CDR3 amino acids: CSGRTSGFIQETQYF. DNA of the CDR3: TGCAGCGGTCGGACTAGCGGGTTTATCCAAGAGACCCAGTACTTC.

A note on this clone: Sequence at one end of the junction differs from germline and may be a read error. This sequence joins TRBV30 and TRBJ2-7; 9 positions agree with TRBD2. The V gene's germline CDR1 is GTSNPN and CDR2 SVGIG (reference sequence). This CDR3 has 13 residues. The CDR3 protein is CVWGASGRSEQYF. CDR3 DNA sequence: TGTGTCTGGGGGGCCAGCGGGAGGAGTGAGCAGTACTTC. The whole variable domain, filled in from reference TRBV30 and TRBJ2-7, reads SQTIHQWPATLVQPVGSPLSLECTVEGTSNPNLYWYRQAAGRGLQLLFYSVGIGQISSEVPQNLSASRPQDRQFILSSKKLLLSDSGFYLCVWGASGRSEQYFGPGTRLTVT.

A few counts support this clone. The genes are TRBV21-1 and TRBJ1-2; TRBD1, the table's D call, lacks a check against the DNA. TRBV21-1 is described as a pseudogene. This CDR3 region has 11 residues. CDR3 in amino acids: CASPHIYGYTF. The CDR3 nucleotides are TGTGCCAGCCCACACATCTATGGCTACACCTTC.

This clone is medium-sized (0.01 to 0.1%). Other DNA sequences from this sample encode an identical CDR3 as well. The chain carries TRBV19 and TRBJ1-2, with 9 bases lining up with TRBD1. J gave up 6 bases and V 4 bases, and 3 bases lay outside the gene matches. From germline, CDR1 is LNHDA and CDR2 SQIVND (reference sequence). The CDR3 contains 13 residues. Here the CDR3 reads CASSRGQGNGYTF. The CDR3 DNA follows: TGTGCCAGTAGTAGGGGACAGGGAAATGGCTACACCTTC.

This chain uses TRBV5-1 with TRBJ2-1; no clear D. This CDR3 is 14 amino acids long. Germline lookup yields CDR1 SGHRS and CDR2 YFSETQ. V lost 4 bases and J lost 0, with 8 bases in between. DNA for the CDR3: TGCGCCAGCAGCGCCGTGAGCTCCTACAATGAGCAGTTCTTC. This gives the protein CASSAVSSYNEQFF. Together with reference TRBV5-1 and TRBJ2-1, the CDR3 gives the full variable domain: KAGVTQTPRYLIKTRGQQVTLSCSPISGHRSVSWYQQTPGQGLQFLFEYFSETQRNKGNFPGRFSGRQFSNSRSEMNVSTLELGDSALYLCASSAVSSYNEQFFGPGTRLTVL.

J is TRBJ2-3 and V is TRBV5-1; D call uncertain. The germline CDR1 and CDR2 sequences are SGHRS and YFSETQ. Trimming left V 1 base short and J 1 base short, with 13 bases between. CDR3 length: 16 amino acids. CDR3: CASSLFPSVGTDTQYF. The CDR3 nucleotides are TGCGCCAGCAGCTTGTTCCCCAGCGTCGGCACAGATACGCAGTATTTT.

The chain has TRBV21-1 and TRBJ2-3; the D segment call TRBD1 is taken from the table without a DNA check. TRBV21-1 is marked as a pseudogene. This CDR3 is 17 amino acids long. Here the CDR3 DNA reads TGTGCCAGCAGCAAATTCCCGGGACACCCTACCACAGATACGCAGTATTTT. It is translated as CASSKFPGHPTTDTQYF.

This clone was recorded a few times. The genes are TRBV19 and TRBJ1-5; the D is unclear. Germline V gene sequence: CDR1 LNHDA, CDR2 SQIVND (reference sequence). V lost 3 bases to trimming and J lost 7 bases, with 10 bases between them. This CDR3 is built from 13 residues. This CDR3 is CASSIEGSQPQHF. CDR3 sequence (DNA): TGTGCCAGTAGTATTGAAGGGAGCCAGCCCCAGCATTTT.